This TCR beta chain originates from a study of radiation and T cells in renal cell carcinoma. Documented time point: blood 2 weeks post-SBRT. As for treatment: 15 Gy SBRT to primary tumor, nephrectomy 4 weeks later. After SBRT, blood was collected at 2 and 4 weeks, plus baseline. The study's findings and limits: No pretreatment tumor biopsies were available for baseline clonotypes.

As concerns this clone: Antigen: not known.

V gave up 4 bases and J gave up 6 bases; unmatched junction bases: 6. Per germline, CDR1 SGHRS and CDR2 YFSETQ. CDR3 length: 16 amino acids. Sequenced by immunoSEQ multiplex PCR; TCRdb stores in-frame clones only, minus some. The sample carries 160,000 or so clones, roughly 89% recorded once. This clonotype was sampled from a woman in her 50s with renal cell carcinoma. Specimen: blood, collected from a patient whose treatment included radiotherapy and nephrectomy. The V call is TRBV5-1, the J call TRBJ2-2; 13 bases are a match to TRBD2. The CDR3 region has the DNA TGCGCCAGCAGCACCACCGGGACTAGCGGGGCCGGGGAGCTGTTTTTT. Translated, it gives CASSTTGTSGAGELFF.